Below, 23 T cell receptor beta chains from the same sample are listed, as sequenced in a study of OX40 agonist ivuxolimab in advanced cancers. The data were produced by immunoSEQ multiplex PCR, yet TCRdb's version contains in-frame clones alone and is incomplete. Among tens of thousands of clones listed, about 93% were seen once. This specimen was CD4+ or CD8+ T cells sorted from blood, taken in a trial of the OX40 agonist ivuxolimab. All receptors derive from an adult with an advanced solid tumor such as melanoma, head and neck, liver or kidney cancer.

The V and J genes are TRBV4-3 and TRBJ2-7, with D tentatively TRBD2 (5 bases). Germline V gene sequence: CDR1 LGHNA, CDR2 YSLEER. V lost 1 base, J lost 0 bases, and 13 bases lay in between. The CDR3 has 16 amino acids. For the CDR3, the DNA is TGCGCCAGCAGCCAAGGACGGACTTTAAGCTCCTACGAGCAGTACTTC. It translates to CASSQGRTLSSYEQYF.

The J gene is TRBJ2-7, the V gene TRBV7-2, with 7 bases fitting TRBD2. Per germline, CDR1 SGHTA and CDR2 FQGNSA. V was pared by 5 bases and J by 7 bases, with 11 bases of the junction left unmatched. The CDR3 has 14 residues. CDR3 nucleotide sequence: TGTGCCAGCAGCCCCTTGCGCGGGAGTGATGAGCAGTACTTC. Amino acids: CASSPLRGSDEQYF.

The chain has TRBV19 and TRBJ2-7, with D unclear. In germline, CDR1 is LNHDA, CDR2 SQIVND (reference sequence). The CDR3 has 14 residues. The V end lost 2 bases, the J end lost 1 base, and 9 bases lay between the germline ends. The CDR3: CASSITGGSYEQYF. The CDR3 nucleotides are TGTGCCAGTAGTATAACGGGCGGATCCTACGAGCAGTACTTC.

This rearrangement joins TRBV30 to TRBJ1-1; the D is unclear. The V gene's germline CDR1 is GTSNPN and CDR2 SVGIG (reference sequence). Trimming cost V 3 bases and J 5 bases, with 10 bases left between them. The CDR3 sequence is 12 residues long. The CDR3 bases are TGTGCCTGGAGCCCCGGTGGGACTGAAGCTTTCTTT. Its protein is CAWSPGGTEAFF. The full variable domain, its missing parts supplied by reference TRBV30 and TRBJ1-1, is SQTIHQWPATLVQPVGSPLSLECTVEGTSNPNLYWYRQAAGRGLQLLFYSVGIGQISSEVPQNLSASRPQDRQFILSSKKLLLSDSGFYLCAWSPGGTEAFFGQGTRLTVV.

The chain employs TRBV4-1 and TRBJ2-1; a possible D gene is TRBD1 (6 bases). V was pared by 1 base and J by 3 bases, with 16 bases between. This CDR3 is 17 amino acids long. The germline CDR1 and CDR2 sequences are MGHRA and YSYEKL. The CDR3 nucleotides are TGCGCCAGCAGCCAAGCCCAAACAGGGCTAAGCTACAATGAGCAGTTCTTC. It is translated as CASSQAQTGLSYNEQFF.

V usage is TRBV9 and J usage is TRBJ1-1; no clear D gene. V lost 3 bases and J lost 9, with 15 bases in between. Germline V CDR1 and CDR2: SGDLS, YYNGEE. This CDR3 spans 13 amino acids. The CDR3 loop is CASSDESEAQAFF. CDR3 DNA sequence: TGTGCCAGCAGCGACGAGAGTGAAGCCCAAGCTTTCTTT.

The V call is TRBV7-9, the J call TRBJ1-5; D is uncertain. The V gene's germline CDR1 is SEHNR and CDR2 FQNEAQ (reference sequence). The CDR3 covers 13 residues. Between the trimmed V and J ends, which lost 7 bases and 0 bases, there was a span of 7 bases. CDR3 region: CASTPGSNQPQHF. As DNA, the CDR3 is TGTGCCAGCACACCCGGTAGCAATCAGCCCCAGCATTTT.

This chain links TRBV2 with TRBJ2-1; a weak D match, TRBD2 (5 bases). CDR1 and CDR2 (germline): SNHLY, FYNNEI. Trimming removed 3 bases from V and 9 bases from J, with 18 bases in between. CDR3 length equals 15 residues. This CDR3 reads CASSEMAGLGAEQFF. CDR3 sequence (DNA): TGTGCCAGCAGTGAGATGGCAGGATTGGGAGCTGAGCAGTTCTTC.

J is TRBJ2-2 and V is TRBV4-1, with D possibly matching TRBD2 (5 bases). Trimming took 1 base from V and 5 from J, leaving 11 bases between them. Germline assignment: CDR1 MGHRA and CDR2 YSYEKL. There are 15 residues in the CDR3. The CDR3 DNA sequence: TGCGCCAGCAGCCAAGGGACTCCCCTTACCGGGGAGCTGTTTTTT. This sequence encodes CASSQGTPLTGELFF.

CDR3 protein: CASSPRLGQGPSYEQYF. CDR3 DNA sequence: TGTGCCAGCAGCCCACGGTTGGGACAGGGGCCCTCCTACGAGCAGTACTTC. The chain is built from TRBV11-2 and TRBJ2-7, with TRBD1 identical over 10 bases. Germline V CDR1 and CDR2: SGHAT, FQNNGV. The CDR3 extends over 17 amino acids. J gave up 0 bases and V 5 bases, and 10 bases lay outside the gene matches.

The count of this clone is one. The chain employs TRBV18 and TRBJ1-1; tentative D call: TRBD1 (5 bases). Germline V gives CDR1 KGHSH, CDR2 LQKENI. This CDR3 spans 13 amino acids. V lost 5 bases and J lost 5, with 12 bases in between. CDR3 sequence (DNA): TGTGCCAGCTCAGCAACGAGGGGTACTGAAGCTTTCTTT. Translation gives CASSATRGTEAFF.

This chain links TRBV4-1 with TRBJ1-5; 10 positions agree with TRBD1. Trimming at V came to 6 bases and at J to 6 bases, leaving 5 bases not matched to a gene. CDR1 is MGHRA, CDR2 YSYEKL, per germline. There are 14 residues in the CDR3. The DNA for the CDR3 is TGCGCCAGCAGTCGGGACAGGGGTGGTCAGCCCCAGCATTTT. This gives the protein CASSRDRGGQPQHF.

The rearrangement joins TRBV10-1 to TRBJ2-1, with D possibly being TRBD1 (6 bases). Germline V gene lookup returns CDR1 WNHNN and CDR2 SYGVQD (reference sequence). With 0 bases removed from V and 8 bases from J, the gap between germline ends came to 14 bases. The CDR3 consists of 15 residues. Here the CDR3 reads CASSESGGLRDEQFF. The CDR3, as DNA: TGCGCCAGCAGTGAGTCAGGGGGTCTTAGGGATGAGCAGTTCTTC.

The gene calls are TRBV30 and TRBJ2-5, with TRBD1 as a possible D gene (5 bases). Germline values: CDR1 GTSNPN, CDR2 SVGIG (reference sequence). The CDR3 length is 15 residues. V was cut by 0 bases and J by 5 bases, with 16 bases left in between. The DNA for the CDR3 is TGTGCCTGGAGTGTAGGGGCAGTTAATGGGGAGACCCAGTACTTC. Translating gives CAWSVGAVNGETQYF. The variable domain in full, completed from reference TRBV30 and TRBJ2-5, reads SQTIHQWPATLVQPVGSPLSLECTVEGTSNPNLYWYRQAAGRGLQLLFYSVGIGQISSEVPQNLSASRPQDRQFILSSKKLLLSDSGFYLCAWSVGAVNGETQYFGPGTRLLVL.

This rearrangement joins TRBV2 to TRBJ2-7, with a possible D match to TRBD2 (6 bases). Trimming took 2 bases from V and 3 from J, leaving 8 bases between them. Germline assignment: CDR1 SNHLY and CDR2 FYNNEI. This CDR3 spans 13 amino acids. CDR3 nucleotides: TGTGCCAGCAGTGAACGGGGGAACTACGAGCAGTACTTC. Protein sequence: CASSERGNYEQYF. The variable domain in full, with the rest retrieved from reference TRBV2 and TRBJ2-7, is EPEVTQTPSHQVTQMGQEVILRCVPISNHLYFYWYRQILGQKVEFLVSFYNNEISEKSEIFDDQFSVERPDGSNFTLKIRSTKLEDSAMYFCASSERGNYEQYFGPGTRLTVT.

CDR3 bases: TGTGCCAGCAGTGAATTAGCGTTGAGGGCCCAGTACTTC. It codes for CASSELALRAQYF. The V and J genes are TRBV6-5 and TRBJ2-5, with TRBD2 as a possible D gene (5 bases). Germline loops: CDR1 MNHEY, CDR2 SVGAGI. V dropped 5 bases and J dropped 9 bases, with 16 bases sitting between them. CDR3 size: 13 residues.

J is TRBJ1-1 and V is TRBV11-3; no clear D. Germline CDR1 is SGHNT and CDR2 is YENEEA. Deletions cut 1 base from V and 0 bases from J, with 12 bases between. CDR3 length: 16 amino acids. The CDR3 here is CASSLGFASLNTEAFF. The CDR3 DNA reads TGTGCCAGCAGCTTAGGGTTCGCGTCACTGAACACTGAAGCTTTCTTT.

As DNA, the CDR3 is TGTGCCAGCAGCGATGGACAGGGGACGGATGAGCAGTTCTTC. This codes for CASSDGQGTDEQFF. The J gene is TRBJ2-1, the V gene TRBV6-5, with TRBD1 matching 9 bases. The V gene end was trimmed by 6 bases and the J gene end by 8 bases; junction bases not matched to a gene: 8. The CDR3 is 14 amino acids. Germline values: CDR1 MNHEY, CDR2 SVGAGI.

The chain employs TRBV9 and TRBJ1-1; D is ambiguous. The CDR3 is 13 residues long. Trimming took off 3 bases at V and 0 bases at J, with 6 bases between the two ends. Germline V gene sequence: CDR1 SGDLS, CDR2 YYNGEE. The CDR3 region is CASSASMNTEAFF. The CDR3 DNA reads TGTGCCAGCAGCGCCTCCATGAACACTGAAGCTTTCTTT.

This clone was picked up one time. The chain joins TRBV5-4 to TRBJ2-7; 9 bases match TRBD2. The V gene end was trimmed by 0 bases and the J gene end by 4 bases; junction bases not matched to a gene: 5. CDR1 is SGHNT and CDR2 is YYREEE in the germline V gene (reference sequence). The CDR3 has 15 amino acids. CDR3 in DNA: TGTGCCAGCAGCTTGGATAGCGGGGGCTCATACGAGCAGTACTTC. Protein sequence: CASSLDSGGSYEQYF.

This chain links TRBV2 with TRBJ1-5; D not certain. Germline values: CDR1 SNHLY, CDR2 FYNNEI. This CDR3 comprises 15 residues. Trimming cost V 1 base and J 2 bases, with 9 bases left between them. The CDR3 DNA is TGTGCCAGCAGTGAAGTTTCGGGCGGCAATCAGCCCCAGCATTTT. Protein sequence: CASSEVSGGNQPQHF.

This sequence joins TRBV27 and TRBJ1-1; TRBD1 agrees at 7 bases. The CDR3 loop spans 12 amino acids. Germline lookup yields CDR1 MNHEY and CDR2 SMNVEV (reference sequence). The V gene end was trimmed by 8 bases and the J gene end by 1 base; junction bases not matched to a gene: 1. CDR3 DNA sequence: TGTGCCAGCGGGGACAGGAACACTGAAGCTTTCTTT. Its translation is CASGDRNTEAFF.

This clone was seen a few times. The chain links TRBV7-2 to TRBJ2-1, with 11 positions matching TRBD2. Losses at the gene ends were 3 bases for V and 6 bases for J; bases not matched to a gene: 4. The CDR3 extends over 15 amino acids. Germline values: CDR1 SGHTA, CDR2 FQGNSA. The CDR3 bases are TGTGCCAGCAGCTTTGGTAGCGGGGGGGGCAATGAGCAGTTCTTC. Its translation: CASSFGSGGGNEQFF.